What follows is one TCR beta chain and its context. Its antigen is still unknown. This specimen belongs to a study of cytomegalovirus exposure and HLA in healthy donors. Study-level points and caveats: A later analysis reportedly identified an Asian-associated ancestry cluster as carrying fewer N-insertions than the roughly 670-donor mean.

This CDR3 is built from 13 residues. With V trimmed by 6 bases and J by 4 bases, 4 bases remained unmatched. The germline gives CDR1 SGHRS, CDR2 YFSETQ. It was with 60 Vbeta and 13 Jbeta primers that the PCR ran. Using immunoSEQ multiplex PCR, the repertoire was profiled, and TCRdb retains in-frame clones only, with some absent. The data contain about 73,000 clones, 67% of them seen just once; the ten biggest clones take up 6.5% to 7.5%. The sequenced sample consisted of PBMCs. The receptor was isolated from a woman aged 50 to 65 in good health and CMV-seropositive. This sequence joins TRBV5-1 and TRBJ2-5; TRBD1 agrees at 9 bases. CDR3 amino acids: CASTYRGRETQYF. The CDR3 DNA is TGCGCCAGCACTTACAGGGGGCGAGAGACCCAGTACTTC.